What follows are 7 T cell receptor beta chains derived from one specimen sequenced in a study of blood T cell repertoires in COVID-19. Libraries were prepared by immunoSEQ multiplex PCR; TCRdb keeps only in-frame clonotypes and omits some of them. The sample gives 35,000 to 45,000 clones, 70% to 80% of which show up once; 2% is in the top ten. Sample: peripheral blood. The receptors originated from a man in his 60s with active COVID-19.

The CDR3 region has the DNA TGCGCCAGCAGTGAGATGCGGCACACCGAGCAGTACTTC. This gives the protein CASSEMRHTEQYF. This sequence joins TRBV10-1 and TRBJ2-7; no clear D gene. The CDR3 spans 13 residues. The V gene's germline CDR1 is WNHNN and CDR2 SYGVQD (reference sequence). Trimming removed 2 bases from V and 6 bases from J, with 11 bases in between.

The chain employs TRBV18 and TRBJ1-5; D is possibly TRBD1 (6 bases). CDR3 length equals 15 residues. CDR1 and CDR2 from the germline V gene are KGHSH and LQKENI. Trimming removed 4 bases from V and 5 bases from J, with 15 bases in between. The CDR3 protein is CASSLTTGQDQPQHF. In nucleotides, the CDR3 is TGTGCCAGCTCACTCACGACAGGTCAAGATCAGCCCCAGCATTTT.

This chain joins TRBV11-3 and TRBJ2-1, with 10 nucleotides matching TRBD2. V trimming: 5 bases; J trimming: 3 bases; junction bases outside the gene matches: 4. In germline, CDR1 is SGHNT, CDR2 YENEEA. This CDR3 region has 15 residues. CDR3 nucleotides: TGTGCCAGCAGCCACTTAGCGGGAGGCTACAATGAGCAGTTCTTC. Translation gives CASSHLAGGYNEQFF.

The chain couples TRBV4-3 to TRBJ2-2; tentative D call: TRBD1 (6 bases). The germline V gene encodes CDR1 LGHNA and CDR2 YSLEER. This CDR3 has 16 residues. The ends were cut back, 1 base at V and 8 bases at J, with 17 bases in the middle. CDR3 bases: TGCGCCAGCAGCCAAGTGGAGGACTGGGGGCGAGGGGAGCTGTTTTTT. Amino acids: CASSQVEDWGRGELFF.

The chain joins TRBV6-2 or TRBV6-3 to TRBJ1-5; a weak D match, TRBD1 (6 bases). Per the germline V gene, CDR1 is MNHEY and CDR2 is SVGEGT. The V and J ends lost 2 bases and 2 bases respectively, with 10 bases between them. This CDR3 comprises 15 residues. CDR3 sequence reads: CASSYRQGRNQPQHF. The CDR3 nucleotides read TGTGCCAGCAGTTACCGGCAGGGGCGCAATCAGCCCCAGCATTTT.

This rearrangement joins TRBV7-8 to TRBJ2-7; maybe TRBD2 (6 bases). V was trimmed by 5 bases and J by 6 bases, leaving 11 bases between them. This CDR3 comprises 12 residues. Germline V gives CDR1 SGHVS, CDR2 FQNEAQ. In DNA form, the CDR3 reads TGTGCCAGCAGCCCAGCTAGCGCCGAGCAGTACTTC. Residues: CASSPASAEQYF.

The chain joins TRBV7-9 to TRBJ1-2; 9 bases align to TRBD1. The germline gives CDR1 SEHNR, CDR2 FQNEAQ (reference sequence). The CDR3 spans 14 residues. V dropped 5 bases and J dropped 6; count of bases not matched to a gene: 7. This CDR3 is CASSKGQGQDGYTF. The CDR3 nucleotides read TGTGCCAGCAGCAAGGGACAGGGTCAGGATGGCTACACCTTC.